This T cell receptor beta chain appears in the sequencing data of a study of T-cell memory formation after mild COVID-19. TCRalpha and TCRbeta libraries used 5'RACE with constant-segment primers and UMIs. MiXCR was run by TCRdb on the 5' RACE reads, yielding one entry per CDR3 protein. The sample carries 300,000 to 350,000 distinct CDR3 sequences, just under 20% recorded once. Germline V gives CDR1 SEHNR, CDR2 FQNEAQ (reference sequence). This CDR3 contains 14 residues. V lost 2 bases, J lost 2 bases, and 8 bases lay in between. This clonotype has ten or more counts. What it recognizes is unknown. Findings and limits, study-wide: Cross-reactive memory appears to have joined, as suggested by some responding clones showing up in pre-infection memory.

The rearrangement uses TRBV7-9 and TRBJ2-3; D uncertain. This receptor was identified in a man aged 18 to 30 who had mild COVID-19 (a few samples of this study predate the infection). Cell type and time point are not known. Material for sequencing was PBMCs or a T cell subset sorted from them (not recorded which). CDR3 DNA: TGTGCCAGCAGCTTAACGGCCGCCACAGATACGCAGTATTTT. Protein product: CASSLTAATDTQYF. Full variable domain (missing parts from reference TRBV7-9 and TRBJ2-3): DTGVSQNPRHKITKRGQNVTFRCDPISEHNRLYWYRQTLGQGPEFLTYFQNEAQLEKSRLLSDRFSAERPKGSFSTLEIQRTEQGDSAMYLCASSLTAATDTQYFGPGTRLTVL.